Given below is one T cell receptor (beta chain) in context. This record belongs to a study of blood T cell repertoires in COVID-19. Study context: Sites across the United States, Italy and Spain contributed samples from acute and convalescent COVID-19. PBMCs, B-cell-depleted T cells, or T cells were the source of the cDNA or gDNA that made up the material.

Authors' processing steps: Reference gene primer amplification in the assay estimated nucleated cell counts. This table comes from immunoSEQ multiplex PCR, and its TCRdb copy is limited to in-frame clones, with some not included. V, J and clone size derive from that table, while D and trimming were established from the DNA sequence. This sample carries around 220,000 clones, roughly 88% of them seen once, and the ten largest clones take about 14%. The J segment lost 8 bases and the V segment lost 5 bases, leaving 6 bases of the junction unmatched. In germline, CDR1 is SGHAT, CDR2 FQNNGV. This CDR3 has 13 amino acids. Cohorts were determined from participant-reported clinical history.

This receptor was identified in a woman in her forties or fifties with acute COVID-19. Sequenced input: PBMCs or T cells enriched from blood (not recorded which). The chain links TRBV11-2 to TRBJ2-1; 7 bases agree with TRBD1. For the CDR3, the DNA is TGTGCCAGCAGCGTCGACAGGGCGCATGAGCAGTTCTTC. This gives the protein CASSVDRAHEQFF.